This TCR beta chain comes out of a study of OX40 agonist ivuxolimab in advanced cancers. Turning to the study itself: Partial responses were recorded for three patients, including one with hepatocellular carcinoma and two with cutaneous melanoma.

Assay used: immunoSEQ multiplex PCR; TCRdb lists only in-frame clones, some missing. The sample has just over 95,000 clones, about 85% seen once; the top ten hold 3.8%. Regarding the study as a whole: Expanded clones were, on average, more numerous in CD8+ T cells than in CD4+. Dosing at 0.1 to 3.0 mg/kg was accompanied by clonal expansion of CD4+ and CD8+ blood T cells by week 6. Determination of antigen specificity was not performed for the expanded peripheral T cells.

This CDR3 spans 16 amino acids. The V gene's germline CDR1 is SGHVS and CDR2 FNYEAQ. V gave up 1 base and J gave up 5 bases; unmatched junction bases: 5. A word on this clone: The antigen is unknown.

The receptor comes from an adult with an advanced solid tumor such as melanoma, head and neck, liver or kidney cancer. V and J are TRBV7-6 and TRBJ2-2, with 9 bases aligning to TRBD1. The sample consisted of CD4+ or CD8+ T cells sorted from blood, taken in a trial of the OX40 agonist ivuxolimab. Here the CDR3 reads CASSLDRGRSTGELFF. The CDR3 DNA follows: TGTGCCAGCAGCTTAGACAGGGGGCGGTCAACCGGGGAGCTGTTTTTT.